These 15 T cell receptor beta chains were all obtained from the same sample, sequenced in a study of early T cells in non-severe SARS-CoV-2 infection. TCRdb re-analysed the 5' RACE reads in MiXCR, keeping a single row per CDR3 protein. The table has roughly 56,000 distinct CDR3 sequences, about 9.3% seen once. Sequencing input: whole blood. The receptors were gathered from an adult who was a healthcare worker with PCR-confirmed SARS-CoV-2 infection or an uninfected control (not recorded which).

The chain couples TRBV30 to TRBJ2-1, with 7 bases fitting TRBD2. This CDR3 region has 13 residues. V was clipped by 0 bases and J by 7 bases; unmatched bases: 3. Germline CDR1 reads GTSNPN; CDR2 reads SVGIG (reference sequence). As DNA, the CDR3 is TGTGCCTGGAGTGTATCGGGGGGAAATGAGCAGTTCTTC. It yields the protein CAWSVSGGNEQFF.

The chain carries TRBV5-1 and TRBJ2-3; the D gene is possibly TRBD1 (6 bases). Germline V lookup: CDR1 SGHRS, CDR2 YFSETQ. V was trimmed by 4 bases and J by 3 bases, leaving 12 bases between them. CDR3 length: 14 residues. CDR3 in amino acids: CASSTGTRTDTQYF. The CDR3 DNA follows: TGCGCCAGCAGCACAGGGACAAGGACAGATACGCAGTATTTT.

This clonotype was seen many times. The chain employs TRBV30 and TRBJ1-2; D may be TRBD1 (6 bases). Between the trimmed V and J ends, which lost 4 bases and 7 bases, there was a span of 28 bases. The CDR3 runs to 17 residues. Per the germline V gene, CDR1 is GTSNPN and CDR2 is SVGIG (reference sequence). CDR3 DNA: TGTGCCTGGACGAATCCGGGACACAACTTTCGTTATAGTGGCTACACCTTC. Protein sequence: CAWTNPGHNFRYSGYTF.

J is TRBJ2-1 and V is TRBV23-1, with 10 bases that match TRBD2. TRBV23-1 is an ORF, with its function uncertain. CDR3 length: 16 residues. Germline trimming cut 0 bases from V and 5 bases from J; bases unmatched to any gene: 4. This chain's CDR3 is CASSQSVAGGDNEQFF. In nucleotides, the CDR3 is TGCGCCAGCAGTCAATCTGTAGCGGGGGGCGACAATGAGCAGTTCTTC.

This clonotype was counted a few times. The V gene is TRBV11-3, the J gene TRBJ2-3; possibly TRBD2 for D (6 bases). The CDR3 spans 12 residues. V lost 9 bases and J 2 bases, leaving 9 bases between the germline ends. CDR1 is SGHNT, CDR2 YENEEA, per germline. The CDR3 sequence: CASSGYTDTQYF. DNA for the CDR3: TGTGCCAGTAGCGGCTACACAGATACGCAGTATTTT. The complete variable domain, with remaining parts taken from reference TRBV11-3 and TRBJ2-3, reads EAGVVQSPRYKIIEKKQPVAFWCNPISGHNTLYWYLQNLGQGPELLIRYENEEAVDDSQLPKDRFSAERLKGVDSTLKIQPAELGDSAVYLCASSGYTDTQYFGPGTRLTVL.

This clonotype was seen many times. The J gene is TRBJ1-2, the V gene TRBV2, with 8 bases fitting TRBD1. The CDR3 runs to 14 residues. Germline CDR1 is SNHLY and CDR2 is FYNNEI. Trimming took 5 bases from V and 5 from J; bases not matched to a gene: 7. CDR3 sequence (DNA): TGTGCCAGCAGTTGGGGACAGGCAAGATATGGCTACACCTTC. As protein: CASSWGQARYGYTF.

This clonotype was recorded many times. The rearrangement links TRBV6-5 to TRBJ2-1, with a tentative D call TRBD1 (5 bases). Trimming left V 6 bases short and J 6 bases short, with 12 bases between. Germline CDR1 MNHEY, CDR2 SVGAGI. The CDR3 consists of 13 residues. CDR3 sequence reads: CASRTLRGNEQFF. CDR3 bases: TGTGCCAGCAGAACCCTTAGGGGCAATGAGCAGTTCTTC.

There are many counts of this clonotype. The genes are TRBV25-1 and TRBJ2-1, with 9 bases aligning to TRBD2. V dropped 7 bases and J dropped 6; count of bases not matched to a gene: 16. Germline V gene data show CDR1 as MGHDK and CDR2 as SYGVNS. The CDR3 covers 17 residues. CDR3 sequence reads: CASKETLTSGALNEQFF. CDR3 bases: TGTGCCAGCAAAGAAACTTTGACTAGCGGCGCGCTCAATGAGCAGTTCTTC.

The rearrangement uses TRBV5-3 and TRBJ1-5, with TRBD1 as a possible D gene (6 bases). TRBV5-3 belongs to the ORF category, with a function that is uncertain. The CDR3 consists of 15 residues. The V gene lost 0 bases and the J gene lost 9 bases, with 16 bases spanning the gap. CDR3 DNA: TGTGCCAGAAGCTTGGGCACAGGGTCCCCCCGGCCCCAGCATTTT. Protein product: CARSLGTGSPRPQHF.

This chain links TRBV14 with TRBJ1-1; D perhaps matches TRBD1 (6 bases). The CDR3 runs to 15 residues. V was pared by 4 bases and J by 4 bases, with 16 bases between. CDR1 and CDR2 (germline): SGHDN, FVKESK. In DNA form, the CDR3 reads TGTGCCAGCAGCCCCGGACAGTCCCGGAGCACTGAAGCTTTCTTT. Protein product: CASSPGQSRSTEAFF. The complete variable domain, with remaining parts taken from reference TRBV14 and TRBJ1-1, reads EAGVTQFPSHSVIEKGQTVTLRCDPISGHDNLYWYRRVMGKEIKFLLHFVKESKQDESGMPNNRFLAERTGGTYSTLKVQPAELEDSGVYFCASSPGQSRSTEAFFGQGTRLTVV.

This clonotype turned up a few times. J is TRBJ1-6 and V is TRBV6-5, with D possibly being TRBD1 (6 bases). This CDR3 contains 14 residues. Per the germline V gene, CDR1 is MNHEY and CDR2 is SVGAGI. V lost 5 bases, J lost 4 bases, and 9 bases lay in between. The CDR3 loop reads CASSGRGYNSPLHF. The CDR3 DNA reads as TGTGCCAGCAGTGGCAGGGGATATAATTCACCCCTCCACTTT.

Many counts were recorded for this clonotype. V and J are TRBV10-3 and TRBJ2-3, with 12 bases that match TRBD2. CDR3 size: 14 residues. Germline V CDR1 and CDR2: ENHRY, SYGVKD. Losses at the gene ends were 11 bases for V and 0 bases for J; bases not matched to a gene: 3. CDR3 sequence reads: CAASGGASTDTQYF. CDR3 nucleotides: TGTGCCGCTAGCGGGGGGGCTAGCACAGATACGCAGTATTTT.

The chain couples TRBV14 to TRBJ2-1, with D hard to call. Per the germline V gene, CDR1 is SGHDN and CDR2 is FVKESK. The V and J ends lost 1 base and 7 bases respectively, with 20 bases between them. The CDR3 runs 17 residues. For the CDR3, the DNA is TGTGCCAGCAGCCAAGGTGAACGGAGATCGATAATAAATGAGCAGTTCTTC. Protein product: CASSQGERRSIINEQFF.

The sample holds many counts of this clonotype. DNA of the CDR3: TGCAGTGCTTTAGCGGGGGGGCCCGGGGAGACCCAGTACTTC. This gives the protein CSALAGGPGETQYF. This chain joins TRBV20-1 and TRBJ2-5, with 11 bases identical to TRBD2. The CDR3 has 14 residues. Losses at the gene ends were 5 bases for V and 5 bases for J; bases not matched to a gene: 7. CDR1 is DFQATT, CDR2 SNEGSKA, per germline (reference sequence).

This clonotype came up many times. J is TRBJ2-1 and V is TRBV3-1, with D possibly TRBD2 on 6 matching bases. Trimming took 0 bases from V and 4 from J, leaving 13 bases between them. Germline CDR1 reads LGHDT; CDR2 reads YNNKEL (reference sequence). CDR3 size: 16 residues. The CDR3 nucleotides are TGTGCCAGCAGCCAAGATCGCGGACTACCATACAATGAGCAGTTCTTC. The encoded protein is CASSQDRGLPYNEQFF.